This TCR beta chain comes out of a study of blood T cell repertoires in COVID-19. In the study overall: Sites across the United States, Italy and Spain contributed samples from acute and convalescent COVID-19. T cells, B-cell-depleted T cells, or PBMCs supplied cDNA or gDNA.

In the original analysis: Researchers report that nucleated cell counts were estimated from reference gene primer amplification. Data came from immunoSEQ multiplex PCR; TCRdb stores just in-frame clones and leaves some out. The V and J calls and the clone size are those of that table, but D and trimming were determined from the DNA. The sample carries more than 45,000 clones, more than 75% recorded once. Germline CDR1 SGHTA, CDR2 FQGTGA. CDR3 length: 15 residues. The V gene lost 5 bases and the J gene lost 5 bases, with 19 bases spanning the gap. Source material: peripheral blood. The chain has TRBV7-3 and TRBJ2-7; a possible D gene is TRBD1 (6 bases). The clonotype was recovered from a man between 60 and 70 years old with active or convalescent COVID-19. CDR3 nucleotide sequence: TGTGCCAGCAGCCCGGGACAATCGAATGCCCACGAGCAGTACTTC. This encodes CASSPGQSNAHEQYF.